One and the same sample provided the 29 T cell receptor beta chains below, sequenced in a study of human thymus T cells. The thymus tissue came from resections taken during corrective heart surgery. Only in-frame clones appear in the TCRdb table, and some are missing; sequencing was by immunoSEQ multiplex PCR. The sample contains some 78,000 clones, 96% of which appear only once. The sequencing input was thymus tissue. These TCRs come from a boy less than two years old with a congenital heart defect but otherwise immunologically healthy.

The V call is TRBV6-5, the J call TRBJ1-3, with no clear D. The CDR3 length is 16 residues. The V and J ends lost 0 bases and 0 bases respectively, with 9 bases between them. From germline, CDR1 is MNHEY and CDR2 SVGAGI. For the CDR3, the DNA is TGTGCCAGCAGTTACTCTGGCCCCTACTCTGGAAACACCATATATTTT. This gives the protein CASSYSGPYSGNTIYF.

This chain links TRBV29-1 with TRBJ2-1; 11 bases are shared with TRBD2. The CDR3 contains 14 residues. Trimming removed 5 bases from V and 7 bases from J; junction bases left unmatched: 7. CDR1 is SQVTM and CDR2 is ANQGSEA in the germline V gene. CDR3 sequence: CSVRSGRDGNEQFF. CDR3 bases: TGCAGCGTTCGTAGCGGGAGGGATGGGAATGAGCAGTTCTTC.

The rearrangement links TRBV4-1 to TRBJ2-5; possibly TRBD2 for D (5 bases). The CDR3 is made up of 14 amino acids. Looked up from germline, CDR1 is MGHRA and CDR2 is YSYEKL. Trimming took 7 bases from V and 2 from J, leaving 14 bases between them. The CDR3 loop is CASKREPGQETQYF. As DNA, the CDR3 is TGCGCCAGCAAACGCGAACCGGGACAAGAGACCCAGTACTTC.

CDR3 nucleotides: TGCGCCAGCAGCCAAGATTTAGGTTGGAGGGGTCGGCTCTCGGGATACGAGCAGTACTTC. The encoded protein is CASSQDLGWRGRLSGYEQYF. This chain joins TRBV4-1 and TRBJ2-7; D may be TRBD2 (6 bases). The CDR3 has 20 amino acids. Germline CDR1 reads MGHRA; CDR2 reads YSYEKL. V was clipped by 0 bases and J by 4 bases, with 28 bases between them.

V is TRBV7-6 and J is TRBJ2-1; D is possibly TRBD2 (5 bases). The germline V gene has CDR1 SGHVS and CDR2 FNYEAQ. Trimming took 5 bases from V and 0 from J, leaving 17 bases between them. The CDR3 extends over 17 amino acids. The CDR3 sequence: CASSPDSTFSSYNEQFF. The CDR3 nucleotides read TGTGCCAGCAGCCCGGACTCTACATTTAGCTCCTACAATGAGCAGTTCTTC.

The rearrangement joins TRBV18 to TRBJ2-7, with 10 nucleotides matching TRBD1. This CDR3 region has 14 residues. J gave up 3 bases and V 3 bases, and 2 bases lay outside the gene matches. From germline, CDR1 is KGHSH and CDR2 LQKENI. The CDR3 DNA reads as TGTGCCAGCTCACCGACAGGGGGCAACTACGAGCAGTACTTC. Residues: CASSPTGGNYEQYF.

The J gene is TRBJ2-7, the V gene TRBV19, with D maybe TRBD2 (6 bases). The CDR3 totals 12 residues. V shed 10 bases and J shed 6 bases, with 16 bases lying between them. Germline V lookup: CDR1 LNHDA, CDR2 SQIVND (reference sequence). The CDR3 sequence is CATYAVGGEQYF. DNA for the CDR3: TGTGCCACTTATGCTGTGGGGGGCGAGCAGTACTTC.

J is TRBJ2-2 and V is TRBV11-2; D may be TRBD1 (5 bases). CDR1 is SGHAT, CDR2 FQNNGV, per germline. This CDR3 has 13 residues. V lost 5 bases, J lost 5 bases, and 9 bases lay in between. The CDR3 reads CASSPGNTGELFF. CDR3 in DNA: TGTGCCAGCAGCCCAGGGAATACCGGGGAGCTGTTTTTT.

The V and J genes are TRBV7-3 and TRBJ2-3; 13 nucleotides match TRBD2. The CDR3 has 19 amino acids. V dropped 5 bases and J dropped 5; count of bases not matched to a gene: 16. The germline CDR1 and CDR2 sequences are SGHTA and FQGTGA. This CDR3 is CASSPSPSLAGGPGDTQYF. CDR3 coding DNA: TGTGCCAGCAGCCCCTCCCCGTCACTAGCGGGGGGGCCAGGAGATACGCAGTATTTT. Looking up the rest from reference TRBV7-3 and TRBJ2-3 gives the full variable domain: GAGVSQTPSNKVTEKGKYVELRCDPISGHTALYWYRQSLGQGPEFLIYFQGTGAADDSGLPNDRFFAVRPEGSVSTLKIQRTERGDSAVYLCASSPSPSLAGGPGDTQYFGPGTRLTVL.

The genes are TRBV6-5 and TRBJ2-7; 10 bases fit TRBD1. CDR1 is MNHEY, CDR2 SVGAGI, per germline. The CDR3 covers 14 residues. The ends lost 6 bases at V and 7 bases at J; junction bases unmatched: 9. The CDR3 sequence is CASRRRQGADEQYF. CDR3 nucleotide sequence: TGTGCCAGCAGACGCCGACAGGGGGCGGATGAGCAGTACTTC.

The genes are TRBV14 and TRBJ2-1; no clear D gene. V lost 6 bases to trimming and J lost 9 bases, with 12 bases between them. Germline CDR1 reads SGHDN; CDR2 reads FVKESK. The CDR3 runs 12 residues. CDR3 protein: CASRGTASEQFF. The DNA for the CDR3 is TGTGCCAGCAGGGGCACAGCGAGTGAGCAGTTCTTC.

This chain links TRBV12-5 with TRBJ1-2; possibly TRBD1 for D (5 bases). Trimming took 1 base from V and 6 from J, leaving 15 bases between them. The V gene's germline CDR1 is LGHNT and CDR2 FRNRAP. The CDR3 has 15 residues. CDR3 sequence: CASGLGTSGLNGYTF. In nucleotides, the CDR3 is TGTGCTAGTGGTTTGGGTACCTCAGGGTTAAATGGCTACACCTTC. Together with reference TRBV12-5 and TRBJ1-2, the CDR3 gives the full variable domain: DARVTQTPRHKVTEMGQEVTMRCQPILGHNTVFWYRQTMMQGLELLAYFRNRAPLDDSGMPKDRFSAEMPDATLATLKIQPSEPRDSAVYFCASGLGTSGLNGYTFGSGTRLTVV.

The chain is built from TRBV6-1 and TRBJ2-7; 9 bases match TRBD2. The germline CDR1 and CDR2 sequences are MNHNS and SASEGT. The CDR3 is made up of 15 amino acids. V dropped 1 base and J dropped 2; count of bases not matched to a gene: 3. CDR3 in DNA: TGTGCCAGCAGTGAAGGAGGCGGGGGGGCCTACGAGCAGTACTTC. Its translation is CASSEGGGGAYEQYF.

This rearrangement joins TRBV18 to TRBJ2-7; the D gene is possibly TRBD2 (6 bases). Trimming removed 4 bases from V and 2 bases from J, with 15 bases in between. Germline-derived CDR1 and CDR2 are KGHSH and LQKENI. This CDR3 is built from 15 residues. CDR3 sequence reads: CASSRYGRDAYEQYF. In DNA, the CDR3 is TGTGCCAGCTCACGGTATGGGCGGGACGCCTACGAGCAGTACTTC.

The chain has TRBV7-3 and TRBJ2-7; 9 nucleotides match TRBD1. Trimming at V came to 5 bases and at J to 2 bases, leaving 4 bases not matched to a gene. CDR3 size: 14 residues. Germline V CDR1 and CDR2: SGHTA, FQGTGA. CDR3 residues: CASSRGQGPYEQYF. As DNA, the CDR3 is TGTGCCAGCAGCCGGGGACAGGGCCCCTACGAGCAGTACTTC.

J is TRBJ2-2 and V is TRBV29-1; tentatively, D is TRBD1 or TRBD2 (5 bases each). Germline values: CDR1 SQVTM, CDR2 ANQGSEA. V dropped 2 bases and J dropped 11 bases, with 12 bases sitting between them. The CDR3 runs 12 residues. The DNA for the CDR3 is TGCAGCGTTGAACTCGGGGCGGGTGAGCTGTTTTTT. Amino acid sequence: CSVELGAGELFF.

This clone was seen a single time. V is TRBV21-1 and J is TRBJ2-7; the table's D gene call, TRBD1, was not cross checked with the DNA. TRBV21-1 is listed as a pseudogene. This CDR3 is 17 amino acids long. In DNA, the CDR3 is TGTGCCAGCAGCAAAGCGCCCAAAGACAGTAGCTCCTACGAGCAGTACTTC. This translates into CASSKAPKDSSSYEQYF.

The chain joins TRBV6-6 to TRBJ1-1, with D possibly TRBD1 on 6 matching bases. Germline assignment: CDR1 MNHNY and CDR2 SVGAGI (reference sequence). V lost 5 bases to trimming and J lost 10 bases, with 23 bases between them. The CDR3 loop spans 15 amino acids. This CDR3 reads CASSQNWTDSARAFF. The DNA for the CDR3 is TGTGCCAGCAGTCAAAACTGGACAGATTCTGCTAGAGCTTTCTTT.

The J gene is TRBJ2-5, the V gene TRBV11-1, with D possibly being TRBD2 (6 bases). Germline V lookup: CDR1 SGHAT, CDR2 FQDESV (reference sequence). Trimming took 3 bases from V and 5 from J, leaving 13 bases between them. CDR3 size: 14 residues. As DNA, the CDR3 is TGTGCCAGCAGCTTTCAGGAGGGGACGGAGACCCAGTACTTC. Its translation: CASSFQEGTETQYF.

This rearrangement joins TRBV28 to TRBJ2-5; 9 bases match TRBD1. CDR1 is MDHEN, CDR2 SYDVKM, per germline. Unmatched junction bases numbered 16, after V lost 0 bases and J lost 5 bases. The CDR3 has 19 amino acids. CDR3 bases: TGTGCCAGCAGTTTATGTCAATGGGACAGGGTCGGTTCGTGGGAGACCCAGTACTTC. Translation: CASSLCQWDRVGSWETQYF.

The rearrangement uses TRBV5-1 and TRBJ2-3, with 8 bases that match TRBD1. The CDR3 is made up of 17 amino acids. Germline CDR1 SGHRS, CDR2 YFSETQ. J gave up 1 base and V 2 bases, and 9 bases lay outside the gene matches. CDR3 bases: TGCGCCAGCAGCTTAGACAGGGGCGTAAGGCGCACAGATACGCAGTATTTT. Residues: CASSLDRGVRRTDTQYF.

This chain links TRBV5-6 with TRBJ2-7; 8 nucleotides match TRBD1. CDR3 length: 16 amino acids. CDR1 SGHDT and CDR2 YYEEEE come from the germline V gene. J lost 4 bases, V lost 2 bases, and 11 bases had no gene match. The CDR3 DNA sequence: TGTGCCAGCAGCTTACAGGCGAGACAGGGGACGTACGAGCAGTACTTC. Translation gives CASSLQARQGTYEQYF.

The chain couples TRBV5-1 to TRBJ2-3; D remains ambiguous. CDR1 and CDR2 from the germline V gene are SGHRS and YFSETQ. This CDR3 region has 15 residues. V was trimmed by 2 bases and J by 4 bases, leaving 14 bases between them. The CDR3 reads CASSFSPAKSDTQYF. The CDR3 region has the DNA TGCGCCAGCAGCTTCTCTCCAGCGAAATCAGATACGCAGTATTTT.

This sequence joins TRBV5-1 and TRBJ2-7; TRBD2 agrees at 7 bases. After removal of 1 base from V and 7 bases from J, the junction contained 8 bases not matched to a gene. CDR3 length: 14 amino acids. Germline assignment: CDR1 SGHRS and CDR2 YFSETQ. CDR3 in DNA: TGCGCCAGCAGCTTGCCGCTAGCGGCCTCTGAGCAGTACTTC. This encodes CASSLPLAASEQYF.

This clone was seen only once. The chain is built from TRBV7-2 and TRBJ2-2, with a tentative D call TRBD1 (5 bases). Trimming stripped 5 bases from V and 3 bases from J, with 16 bases between. The CDR3 runs to 16 residues. In germline, CDR1 is SGHTA, CDR2 FQGNSA. CDR3 bases: TGTGCCAGCAGCCCCCCTAGGGGCTCCCACACCGGGGAGCTGTTTTTT. Translation: CASSPPRGSHTGELFF.

This chain connects TRBV11-2 to TRBJ2-7; 11 bases align to TRBD1. The CDR3 is 17 amino acids. CDR1 is SGHAT, CDR2 FQNNGV, per germline. V shed 3 bases, J shed 4 bases, and the junction held 11 bases outside the gene matches. This chain's CDR3 is CASSFVGRGQGVYEQYF. The DNA for the CDR3 is TGTGCCAGCAGCTTTGTCGGCCGGGGACAGGGGGTTTACGAGCAGTACTTC.

V gene TRBV19 combines with J gene TRBJ1-3; 8 nucleotides agree with TRBD1. The CDR3 covers 21 residues. Trimming cost V 7 bases and J 0 bases; bases outside gene matches: 23. Germline CDR1 reads LNHDA; CDR2 reads SQIVND (reference sequence). This CDR3 is CASKEQGARQPITNSGNTIYF. Written as DNA, the CDR3 is TGTGCCAGTAAAGAGCAGGGGGCGAGACAGCCAATAACCAACTCTGGAAACACCATATATTTT.

J is TRBJ2-6 and V is TRBV11-2; TRBD1 is a possible D gene (5 bases). The CDR3 is 17 amino acids. V lost 0 bases and J 0 bases, leaving 9 bases between the germline ends. The germline V gene encodes CDR1 SGHAT and CDR2 FQNNGV. Here the CDR3 DNA reads TGTGCCAGCAGCTTAGAGCTCGACAGCTCTGGGGCCAACGTCCTGACTTTC. This translates into CASSLELDSSGANVLTF.

J is TRBJ1-4 and V is TRBV21-1; TRBD1 is the table's D call and was not checked against the DNA. TRBV21-1 is annotated as a pseudogene. CDR3 length equals 15 residues. CDR3 protein: CASRSPTASNEKLFF. As DNA, the CDR3 is TGTGCCAGCAGATCCCCGACAGCCTCTAATGAAAAACTGTTTTTT.